Below are 25 T cell receptor beta chains sequenced from a single sample in a study of graft-versus-host responses after intestinal transplantation. Intraepithelial and lamina propria lymphocytes were released after the graft tissue was processed. TCRdb's table, derived via immunoSEQ multiplex PCR, lists solely in-frame clones and lacks some. The sample carries 15,000 to 20,000 clones, approximately 79% recorded once. The starting material was ileum tissue, obtained about 21 days after intestinal transplant. All receptors derive from a human patient who received an intestinal transplant, so some T cells may come from the graft donor.

The chain links TRBV11-2 to TRBJ2-7, with 7 bases that match TRBD2. The germline CDR1 and CDR2 sequences are SGHAT and FQNNGV. V shed 2 bases, J shed 2 bases, and the junction held 6 bases outside the gene matches. This CDR3 contains 15 residues. CDR3 in DNA: TGTGCCAGCAGCTTATTTCGCGGGAGTCCCTACGAGCAGTACTTC. This encodes CASSLFRGSPYEQYF.

The chain has TRBV29-1 and TRBJ1-2; possibly TRBD1 for D (6 bases). The V gene lost 3 bases and the J gene lost 3 bases, with 8 bases spanning the gap. The CDR3 has 12 amino acids. CDR1 and CDR2 from the germline V gene are SQVTM and ANQGSEA. CDR3 coding DNA: TGCAGCGTTGAGGGGGGGCACTATGGCTACACCTTC. Amino acid sequence: CSVEGGHYGYTF.

This chain uses TRBV5-1 with TRBJ2-5, with TRBD1 as a possible D gene (6 bases). Looked up from germline, CDR1 is SGHRS and CDR2 is YFSETQ. V was clipped by 4 bases and J by 1 base, with 14 bases between them. This CDR3 is 15 amino acids long. The CDR3 protein is CASSRGITFQETQYF. In DNA form, the CDR3 reads TGCGCCAGCAGCAGGGGGATTACTTTCCAAGAGACCCAGTACTTC.

The genes are TRBV7-8 and TRBJ2-5; a possible D gene is TRBD2 (7 bases). V was trimmed by 5 bases and J by 5 bases, leaving 18 bases between them. Germline lookup yields CDR1 SGHVS and CDR2 FQNEAQ. The CDR3 spans 15 residues. The CDR3 sequence: CASSPVGGARETQYF. The DNA of the CDR3 is TGTGCCAGCAGCCCAGTAGGGGGGGCAAGGGAGACCCAGTACTTC.

V and J are TRBV4-3 and TRBJ2-7; TRBD1 matches 7 bases. Germline V gene data show CDR1 as LGHNA and CDR2 as YSLEER. The V segment lost 3 bases and the J segment 3 bases; nucleotides outside the gene matches: 11. CDR3 length: 16 residues. The CDR3 DNA reads as TGCGCCAGCAGCCAGGGGCCGGGACAGCCGGTCTACGAGCAGTACTTC. Translation: CASSQGPGQPVYEQYF.

The J gene is TRBJ1-1, the V gene TRBV18; TRBD1 matches at 7 bases. This CDR3 has 13 amino acids. Germline V lookup: CDR1 KGHSH, CDR2 LQKENI. With V trimmed by 6 bases and J by 3 bases, 4 bases remained unmatched. The CDR3 region has the DNA TGTGCCAGCTCCCTGGGACAGTACACTGAAGCTTTCTTT. Its translation: CASSLGQYTEAFF.

Only a few counts were recorded for this clone. The V call is TRBV4-1, the J call TRBJ1-5, with TRBD1 identical over 9 bases. The CDR3 is 17 residues long. The V gene end was trimmed by 0 bases and the J gene end by 3 bases; junction bases not matched to a gene: 6. In germline, CDR1 is MGHRA, CDR2 YSYEKL. Here the CDR3 DNA reads TGCGCCAGCAGCCAAGACTGGACAGGGGTCCTCAATCAGCCCCAGCATTTT. Its translation is CASSQDWTGVLNQPQHF.

The genes are TRBV6-6 and TRBJ2-3, with 9 nucleotides matching TRBD2. There are 14 residues in the CDR3. The junction had 4 bases not matched to a gene; V was cut back by 6 bases and J by 3 bases. Germline CDR1 MNHNY, CDR2 SVGAGI (reference sequence). The CDR3 protein is CASSRGGATDTQYF. The CDR3 region has the DNA TGTGCCAGCAGCCGCGGGGGGGCGACAGATACGCAGTATTTT.

In its sample, this clone was seen a few times. V usage is TRBV13 and J usage is TRBJ2-1, with TRBD2 identical over 7 bases. The length of the CDR3 is 13 residues. The germline gives CDR1 PRHDT, CDR2 FYEKMQ (reference sequence). The V and J ends lost 5 bases and 10 bases, in that order; junction bases with no gene match: 8. The CDR3 protein is CASSRRLAPEQFF. The CDR3 DNA reads TGTGCCAGCAGCAGACGACTAGCACCCGAGCAGTTCTTC.

For this clone: Other nucleotide sequences from this sample produce the same CDR3. The rearrangement links TRBV6-1 to TRBJ2-5; 13 positions match TRBD2. In germline, CDR1 is MNHNS, CDR2 SASEGT. The ends lost 3 bases at V and 0 bases at J; junction bases unmatched: 10. The CDR3 is made up of 19 amino acids. The DNA of the CDR3 is TGTGCCAGCAGTGAGGCCCTGACTAGCGGGGGGTCCTACCAAGAGACCCAGTACTTC. It specifies CASSEALTSGGSYQETQYF.

This clone was recorded once. The chain recombines TRBV28 with TRBJ2-5; 11 bases map to TRBD1. V lost 5 bases, J lost 2 bases, and 10 bases stayed unmatched. The CDR3 contains 17 residues. CDR1 is MDHEN, CDR2 SYDVKM, per germline. The CDR3: CASSPNYWDRGQETQYF. The CDR3 nucleotides are TGTGCCAGCAGTCCGAACTACTGGGACAGGGGGCAAGAGACCCAGTACTTC.

This clone was seen only a few times. The rearrangement joins TRBV7-9 to TRBJ2-1; D perhaps matches TRBD2 (5 bases). V lost 1 base and J 10 bases, leaving 11 bases between the germline ends. Germline V gene lookup returns CDR1 SEHNR and CDR2 FQNEAQ (reference sequence). This CDR3 is built from 13 residues. The chain's CDR3 is CASSLGLRGEQFF. DNA for the CDR3: TGTGCCAGCAGCTTAGGTTTGCGAGGGGAGCAGTTCTTC. Looking up the rest from reference TRBV7-9 and TRBJ2-1 gives the full variable domain: DTGVSQNPRHKITKRGQNVTFRCDPISEHNRLYWYRQTLGQGPEFLTYFQNEAQLEKSRLLSDRFSAERPKGSFSTLEIQRTEQGDSAMYLCASSLGLRGEQFFGPGTRLTVL.

J is TRBJ1-5 and V is TRBV10-1; 10 nucleotides match TRBD1. CDR1 and CDR2 from the germline V gene are WNHNN and SYGVQD (reference sequence). The CDR3 is made up of 16 amino acids. Losses at the gene ends were 6 bases for V and 8 bases for J; bases not matched to a gene: 13. The CDR3 sequence: CASRRKGTGVFEPQHF. The CDR3 DNA reads TGCGCCAGCAGAAGAAAAGGGACAGGGGTTTTTGAGCCCCAGCATTTT.

V is TRBV5-6 and J is TRBJ1-4; TRBD1 is a possible D gene (5 bases). This CDR3 has 16 residues. Trimming shortened V by 1 base and J by 4 bases, and 14 bases separated the two germline ends. CDR1 and CDR2 (germline): SGHDT, YYEEEE. The CDR3 here is CASSLLSDTYNEKLFF. CDR3 nucleotide sequence: TGTGCCAGCAGCTTGCTGTCGGACACATATAATGAAAAACTGTTTTTT. The entire variable domain, with the rest obtained from reference TRBV5-6 and TRBJ1-4, is as follows: DAGVTQSPTHLIKTRGQQVTLRCSPKSGHDTVSWYQQALGQGPQFIFQYYEEEERQRGNFPDRFSGHQFPNYSSELNVNALLLGDSALYLCASSLLSDTYNEKLFFGSGTQLSVL.

This chain joins TRBV7-9 and TRBJ2-2; a possible D gene is TRBD2 (5 bases). CDR1 and CDR2 (germline): SEHNR, FQNEAQ (reference sequence). This CDR3 is 16 amino acids long. V was trimmed by 8 bases and J by 0 bases, leaving 16 bases between them. CDR3: CASPLAPDSNTGELFF. The CDR3, as DNA: TGTGCCAGCCCGTTAGCGCCGGATTCGAACACCGGGGAGCTGTTTTTT.

The gene calls are TRBV6-5 and TRBJ1-2; D is perhaps TRBD1 (5 bases). Germline V gives CDR1 MNHEY, CDR2 SVGAGI. The CDR3 consists of 15 residues. Trimming removed 0 bases at V and 8 bases at J, with 16 bases between. CDR3 region: CASSYSKPRAGGYTF. The CDR3 region has the DNA TGTGCCAGCAGTTACTCGAAGCCCAGGGCGGGGGGCTACACCTTC.

Only one count was recorded for this clone. This sequence joins TRBV4-1 and TRBJ2-7; 7 bases are a match to TRBD1. The V and J ends lost 3 bases and 3 bases, in that order; junction bases with no gene match: 8. Germline V CDR1 and CDR2: MGHRA, YSYEKL. This CDR3 comprises 15 residues. The CDR3 sequence: CASSQRTGANYEQYF. Written as DNA, the CDR3 is TGCGCCAGCAGCCAGCGGACAGGCGCCAACTACGAGCAGTACTTC.

This clone was seen only once. The chain is built from TRBV7-2 and TRBJ2-7; D possibly corresponds to TRBD2 (6 bases). V was clipped by 1 base and J by 2 bases, with 9 bases between them. Per the germline V gene, CDR1 is SGHTA and CDR2 is FQGNSA. The CDR3 sequence is 14 residues long. The CDR3 reads CASSLGGTPYEQYF. The DNA of the CDR3 is TGTGCCAGCAGCTTAGGCGGGACCCCCTACGAGCAGTACTTC.

This clone was seen just once. The chain couples TRBV27 to TRBJ2-7; no clear D. The germline V and J ends were trimmed by 2 bases and 2 bases, with 10 bases remaining between them. The length of the CDR3 is 14 residues. Per the germline V gene, CDR1 is MNHEY and CDR2 is SMNVEV (reference sequence). The CDR3 DNA reads as TGTGCCAGCAGTTTAGTTGGCGGAACCTACGAGCAGTACTTC. Translating it yields CASSLVGGTYEQYF.

The chain joins TRBV28 to TRBJ1-5, with D perhaps matching TRBD1 (6 bases). V was trimmed by 4 bases and J by 0 bases, leaving 16 bases between them. The CDR3 length is 17 residues. CDR1 and CDR2 (germline): MDHEN, SYDVKM. CDR3 sequence (DNA): TGTGCCAGCAGTTCCCCCACAGGGCTTTATAGCAATCAGCCCCAGCATTTT. Translated: CASSSPTGLYSNQPQHF.

The chain is built from TRBV15 and TRBJ2-7; D not certain. V lost 3 bases and J 3 bases, leaving 9 bases between the germline ends. CDR1 is LNHNV, CDR2 YYDKDF, per germline (reference sequence). The CDR3 loop spans 13 amino acids. CDR3 DNA sequence: TGTGCCACCAGCAGGAGACATGGCTACGAGCAGTACTTC. It codes for CATSRRHGYEQYF.

V gene TRBV4-1 combines with J gene TRBJ1-4; possibly TRBD1 for D (5 bases). From germline, CDR1 is MGHRA and CDR2 YSYEKL. V was pared by 4 bases and J by 0 bases, with 18 bases between. The CDR3 length is 18 residues. The CDR3 region is CASSPLGGFPATNEKLFF. The CDR3 bases are TGCGCCAGCAGCCCCCTGGGGGGGTTTCCTGCAACTAATGAAAAACTGTTTTTT.

The sample holds a few counts of this clone. This chain joins TRBV6-5 and TRBJ1-2; 10 bases map to TRBD1. Germline loops: CDR1 MNHEY, CDR2 SVGAGI. The CDR3 has 15 amino acids. The V segment lost 8 bases and the J segment 7 bases; nucleotides outside the gene matches: 13. This CDR3 reads CASSEGTGEICGYTF. The CDR3 DNA follows: TGTGCCAGCTCCGAAGGGACAGGGGAGATTTGTGGCTACACCTTC.

The J gene is TRBJ2-2, the V gene TRBV27, with no clear D. V was trimmed by 4 bases and J by 5 bases, leaving 11 bases between them. The CDR3 runs to 14 residues. The germline gives CDR1 MNHEY, CDR2 SMNVEV (reference sequence). CDR3 coding DNA: TGTGCCAGCAGTTACCTCGGTCTAACCGGGGAGCTGTTTTTT. It translates to CASSYLGLTGELFF.

This rearrangement joins TRBV27 to TRBJ1-6; a possible D gene is TRBD1 (5 bases). This CDR3 is 13 amino acids long. V was shortened by 4 bases and J by 14 bases, with 15 bases between the two germline ends. CDR1 and CDR2 (germline): MNHEY, SMNVEV (reference sequence). CDR3 sequence: CASSYSRVEALHF. The CDR3 DNA follows: TGTGCCAGCAGTTATTCCAGGGTTGAAGCCCTCCACTTT.